The following is a TCR beta chain sequence with its context. Its specificity is unknown. Between the trimmed V and J ends, which lost 7 bases and 6 bases, there was a span of 15 bases. The germline gives CDR1 KGHDR, CDR2 SFDVKD. This CDR3 comprises 14 residues. This record belongs to a study of response to subunit inactivated influenza vaccine. TCRdb used MiXCR to reprocess the RT-PCR reads, holding one entry per CDR3 protein. The sample holds 450,000 to 550,000 distinct CDR3 sequences; around 25% are singletons and the top ten take less than 2.5%. Broader study findings: The authors proposed limited new T cell recruitment per seasonal influenza vaccination.

This specimen was CD4+ T cells sorted from PBMCs, taken roughly 5 days after vaccination. The TCR was taken from a man in his forties or fifties who received an inactivated influenza vaccine. The genes are TRBV24-1 and TRBJ2-1; unclear D gene. The CDR3 loop reads CATSLGLLRNEQFF. CDR3 DNA: TGTGCCACCAGCCTCGGGCTGCTGCGCAATGAGCAGTTCTTC.